This T cell receptor (beta chain) came from a study of T cell changes during pregnancy in multiple sclerosis (dated 2019 in TCRdb). About the investigation overall: The study examined how the T cell repertoire changed over the course of pregnancy in women with multiple sclerosis.

V is trimmed back by 3 bases and J by 1 base, and the junction contains 8 bases that no gene match accounts for. Sequences SGDLS (CDR1) and YYNGEE (CDR2) are obtained from the germline V gene. Taken from cysteine to phenylalanine, the CDR3 has 17 residues. Only the CDR3 region is kept as DNA, spanning 51 bases read in frame from base 1. Library preparation was by the immunoSEQ multiplex PCR assay. TCRdb limited this immuneACCESS table to in-frame rearrangements with V and J called. A share of clones is missing; checked studies link under half to unresolved V genes, and the rest is unexplained. This sample has around 80,000 clones in its table, and roughly nine tenths of those were observed once. The ten largest clones capture 1.4% to 1.5% of the sample. As to this clone: Which antigen it targets is not known. No base quality values were provided; no much bigger clone lies one nucleotide off.

This material consisted of peripheral blood, taken before pregnancy. The chain couples TRBV9 to TRBJ2-1; TRBD1 aligns with 9 central bases. The source of this sequence is a female donor with multiple sclerosis, enrolled in a pregnancy study. The CDR3 amino acid sequence is: CASSGGAGQGSYNEQFF. Here is the DNA: TGTGCCAGCAGCGGAGGGGCGGGACAGGGATCCTACAATGAGCAGTTCTTC.